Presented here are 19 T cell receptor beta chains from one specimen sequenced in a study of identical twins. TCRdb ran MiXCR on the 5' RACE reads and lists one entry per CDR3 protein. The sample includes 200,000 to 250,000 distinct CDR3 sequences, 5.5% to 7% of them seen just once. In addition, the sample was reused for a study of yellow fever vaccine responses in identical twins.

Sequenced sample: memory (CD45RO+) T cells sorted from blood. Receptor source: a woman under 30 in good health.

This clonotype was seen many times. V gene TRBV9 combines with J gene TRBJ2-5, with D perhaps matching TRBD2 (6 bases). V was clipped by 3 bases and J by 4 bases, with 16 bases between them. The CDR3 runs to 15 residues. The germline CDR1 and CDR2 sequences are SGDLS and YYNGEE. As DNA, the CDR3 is TGTGCCAGCAGCGAGAGCCCCTTGGGGGGAGAGACCCAGTACTTC. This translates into CASSESPLGGETQYF.

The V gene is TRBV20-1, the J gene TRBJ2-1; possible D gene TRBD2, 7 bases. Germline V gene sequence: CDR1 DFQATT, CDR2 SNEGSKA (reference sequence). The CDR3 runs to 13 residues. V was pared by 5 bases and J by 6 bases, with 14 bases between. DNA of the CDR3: TGCAGTGCTCGCCGGGGGGCGGGCAATGAGCAGTTCTTC. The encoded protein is CSARRGAGNEQFF.

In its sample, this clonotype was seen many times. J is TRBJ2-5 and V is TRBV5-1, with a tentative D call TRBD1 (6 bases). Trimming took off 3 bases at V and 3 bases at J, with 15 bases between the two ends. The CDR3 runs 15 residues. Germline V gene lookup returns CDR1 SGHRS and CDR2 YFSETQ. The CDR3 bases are TGCGCCAGCAGCTCCCCAGGGGTCTTGAAAGAGACCCAGTACTTC. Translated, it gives CASSSPGVLKETQYF.

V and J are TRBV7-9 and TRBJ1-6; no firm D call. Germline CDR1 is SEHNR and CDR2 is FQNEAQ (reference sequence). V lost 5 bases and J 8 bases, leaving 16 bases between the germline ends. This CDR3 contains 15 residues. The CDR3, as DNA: TGTGCCAGCAGCCCCGGACTGTTTAAGGATTCACCCCTCCACTTT. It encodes CASSPGLFKDSPLHF.

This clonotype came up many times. DNA for the CDR3: TGTGCCACCCTTATCCCCGGGACAGGGTCGACTGAAGCTTTCTTT. It encodes CATLIPGTGSTEAFF. The chain couples TRBV10-3 to TRBJ1-1; 9 nucleotides line up with TRBD1. In germline, CDR1 is ENHRY, CDR2 SYGVKD. V lost 10 bases to trimming and J lost 5 bases; unmatched junction nucleotides: 14. The CDR3 is 15 residues long.

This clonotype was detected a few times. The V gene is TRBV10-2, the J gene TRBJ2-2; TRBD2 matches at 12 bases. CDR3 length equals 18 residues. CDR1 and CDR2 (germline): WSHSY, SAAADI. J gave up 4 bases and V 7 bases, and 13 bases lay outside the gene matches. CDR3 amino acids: CASKFLAGGGATTGELFF. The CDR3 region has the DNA TGCGCCAGCAAGTTTCTAGCGGGAGGGGGGGCTACCACCGGGGAGCTGTTTTTT.

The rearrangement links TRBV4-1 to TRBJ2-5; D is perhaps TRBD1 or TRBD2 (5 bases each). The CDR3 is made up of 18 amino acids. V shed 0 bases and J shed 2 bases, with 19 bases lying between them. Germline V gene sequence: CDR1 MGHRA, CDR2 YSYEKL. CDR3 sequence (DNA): TGCGCCAGCAGCCAAGATCGGGGTCCGTCAGGGCTTCAAGAGACCCAGTACTTC. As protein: CASSQDRGPSGLQETQYF.

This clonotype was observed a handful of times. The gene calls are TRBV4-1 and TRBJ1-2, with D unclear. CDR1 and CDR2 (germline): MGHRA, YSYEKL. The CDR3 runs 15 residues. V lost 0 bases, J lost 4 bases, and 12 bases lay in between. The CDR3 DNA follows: TGCGCCAGCAGCCAAGAAAATGTTTACGGCTATGGCTACACCTTC. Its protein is CASSQENVYGYGYTF.

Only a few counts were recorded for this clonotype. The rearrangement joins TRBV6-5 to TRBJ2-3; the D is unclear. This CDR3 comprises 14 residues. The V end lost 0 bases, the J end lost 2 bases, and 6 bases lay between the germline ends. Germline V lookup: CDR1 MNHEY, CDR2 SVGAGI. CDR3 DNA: TGTGCCAGCAGTTACTCGGATACCACAGATACGCAGTATTTT. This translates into CASSYSDTTDTQYF.

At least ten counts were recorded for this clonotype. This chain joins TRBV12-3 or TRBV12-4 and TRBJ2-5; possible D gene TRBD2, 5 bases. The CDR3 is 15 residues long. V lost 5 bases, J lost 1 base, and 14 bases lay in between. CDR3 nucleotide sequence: TGTGCCAGCAGTCGAGGACTCCAGCCCCAAGAGACCCAGTACTTC. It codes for CASSRGLQPQETQYF.

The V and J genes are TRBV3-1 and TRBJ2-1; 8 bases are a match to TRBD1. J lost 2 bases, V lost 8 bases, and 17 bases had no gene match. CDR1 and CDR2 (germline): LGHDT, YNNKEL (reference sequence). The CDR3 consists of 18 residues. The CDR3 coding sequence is TGTGCCAGCTGTTTGGTAGGGACAGGTTATAACGCCTACAATGAGCAGTTCTTC. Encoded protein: CASCLVGTGYNAYNEQFF.

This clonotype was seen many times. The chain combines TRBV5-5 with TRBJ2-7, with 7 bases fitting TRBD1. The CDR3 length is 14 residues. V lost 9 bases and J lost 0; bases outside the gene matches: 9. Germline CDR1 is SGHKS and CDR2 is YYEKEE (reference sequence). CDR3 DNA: TGTGCCACTCAGACAGGGTACAACTCCTACGAGCAGTACTTC. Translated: CATQTGYNSYEQYF. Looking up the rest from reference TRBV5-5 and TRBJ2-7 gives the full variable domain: DAGVTQSPTHLIKTRGQQVTLRCSPISGHKSVSWYQQVLGQGPQFIFQYYEKEERGRGNFPDRFSARQFPNYSSELNVNALLLGDSALYLCATQTGYNSYEQYFGPGTRLTVT.

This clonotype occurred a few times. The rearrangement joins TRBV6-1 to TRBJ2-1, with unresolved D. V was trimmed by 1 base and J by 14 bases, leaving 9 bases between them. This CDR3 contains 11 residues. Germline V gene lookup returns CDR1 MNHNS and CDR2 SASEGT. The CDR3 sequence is CASSEGPSKFF. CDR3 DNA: TGTGCCAGCAGTGAAGGGCCCAGTAAGTTCTTC.

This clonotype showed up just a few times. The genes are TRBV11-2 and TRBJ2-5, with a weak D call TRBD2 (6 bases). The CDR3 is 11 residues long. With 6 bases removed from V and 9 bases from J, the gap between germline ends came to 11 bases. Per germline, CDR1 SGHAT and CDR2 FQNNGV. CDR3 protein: CASRGGAAQYF. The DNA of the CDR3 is TGTGCCAGCAGGGGCGGGGCGGCCCAGTACTTC.

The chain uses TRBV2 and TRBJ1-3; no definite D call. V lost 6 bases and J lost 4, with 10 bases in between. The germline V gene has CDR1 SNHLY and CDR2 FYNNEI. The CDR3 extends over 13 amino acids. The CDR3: CASSFGEGNTIYF. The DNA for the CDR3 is TGTGCCAGCAGCTTCGGGGAGGGAAACACCATATATTTT.

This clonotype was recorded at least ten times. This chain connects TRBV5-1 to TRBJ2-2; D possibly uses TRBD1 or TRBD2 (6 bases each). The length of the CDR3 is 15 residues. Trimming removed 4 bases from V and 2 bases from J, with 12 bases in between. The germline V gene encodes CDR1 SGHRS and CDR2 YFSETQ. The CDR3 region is CASSLAGTNTGELFF. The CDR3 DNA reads TGCGCCAGCAGCCTGGCGGGGACAAACACCGGGGAGCTGTTTTTT. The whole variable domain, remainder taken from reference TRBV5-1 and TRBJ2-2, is KAGVTQTPRYLIKTRGQQVTLSCSPISGHRSVSWYQQTPGQGLQFLFEYFSETQRNKGNFPGRFSGRQFSNSRSEMNVSTLELGDSALYLCASSLAGTNTGELFFGEGSRLTVL.

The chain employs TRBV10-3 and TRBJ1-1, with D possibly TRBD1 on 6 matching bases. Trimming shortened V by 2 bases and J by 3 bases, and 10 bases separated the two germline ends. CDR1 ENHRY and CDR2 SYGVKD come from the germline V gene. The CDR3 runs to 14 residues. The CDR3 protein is CAISERGRDTEAFF. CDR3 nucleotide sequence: TGTGCCATCAGTGAGCGGGGGCGTGACACTGAAGCTTTCTTT.

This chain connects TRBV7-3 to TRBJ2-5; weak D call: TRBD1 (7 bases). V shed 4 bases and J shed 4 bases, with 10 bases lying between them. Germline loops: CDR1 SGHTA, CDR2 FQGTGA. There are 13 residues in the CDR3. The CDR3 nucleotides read TGTGCCAGCAGCTCCCAGGGGGGAGAGACCCAGTACTTC. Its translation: CASSSQGGETQYF.

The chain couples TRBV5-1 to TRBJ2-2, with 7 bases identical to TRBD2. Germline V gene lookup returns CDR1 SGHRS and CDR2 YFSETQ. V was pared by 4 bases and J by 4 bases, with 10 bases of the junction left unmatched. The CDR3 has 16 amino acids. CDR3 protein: CASSPFQRGPTGELFF. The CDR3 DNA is TGCGCCAGCAGCCCTTTTCAGCGGGGCCCCACCGGGGAGCTGTTTTTT. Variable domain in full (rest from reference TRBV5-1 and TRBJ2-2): KAGVTQTPRYLIKTRGQQVTLSCSPISGHRSVSWYQQTPGQGLQFLFEYFSETQRNKGNFPGRFSGRQFSNSRSEMNVSTLELGDSALYLCASSPFQRGPTGELFFGEGSRLTVL.